The 32 T cell receptor beta chains presented below share a single source sample, sequenced in a study of tumor-infiltrating lymphocytes in localized non-small cell lung cancer. TCRdb's copy holds only in-frame clones and misses some; the assay was immunoSEQ multiplex PCR. The table has some 6,000 clones, around two thirds seen once; the top ten hold 13% to 15%. Sample: uninvolved lung tissue not adjacent to the tumor. The receptors originated from a human donor with non-small cell lung cancer.

This chain uses TRBV9 with TRBJ1-2, with D possibly TRBD1 on 5 matching bases. Germline CDR1 is SGDLS and CDR2 is YYNGEE. The CDR3 runs 12 residues. V dropped 1 base and J dropped 8 bases, with 9 bases sitting between them. The CDR3 DNA reads as TGTGCCAGCAGCGTACCCAGGGAGGGCTACACCTTC. Amino acids: CASSVPREGYTF.

The rearrangement joins TRBV27 to TRBJ1-4; D is unresolved. This CDR3 has 13 amino acids. Germline V gene sequence: CDR1 MNHEY, CDR2 SMNVEV (reference sequence). V was pared by 6 bases and J by 8 bases, with 13 bases between. The CDR3 loop reads CASSSRVGEKLFF. The CDR3 nucleotides are TGTGCCAGCAGCTCCCGTGTCGGGGAAAAACTGTTTTTT. The complete variable domain, with remaining parts taken from reference TRBV27 and TRBJ1-4, reads EAQVTQNPRYLITVTGKKLTVTCSQNMNHEYMSWYRQDPGLGLRQIYYSMNVEVTDKGDVPEGYKVSRKEKRNFPLILESPSPNQTSLYFCASSSRVGEKLFFGSGTQLSVL.

In this sample, this clone turned up a few times. Here the CDR3 reads CAWREQLNYGYTF. CDR3 in DNA: TGTGCCTGGAGAGAACAGTTAAACTATGGCTACACCTTC. The V call is TRBV30, the J call TRBJ1-2; D is unclear. The ends were cut back, 3 bases at V and 2 bases at J, with 10 bases in the middle. This CDR3 has 13 amino acids. Germline assignment: CDR1 GTSNPN and CDR2 SVGIG (reference sequence).

The chain carries TRBV7-2 and TRBJ2-5, with TRBD2 as a possible D gene (5 bases). V was pared by 6 bases and J by 3 bases, with 14 bases between. Germline values: CDR1 SGHTA, CDR2 FQGNSA. The CDR3 consists of 14 residues. CDR3 nucleotides: TGTGCCAGCAGTTCGGCGCGGGCGGAAGAGACCCAGTACTTC. Amino acids: CASSSARAEETQYF.

The chain employs TRBV5-1 and TRBJ2-5, with unresolved D. The germline V gene has CDR1 SGHRS and CDR2 YFSETQ. The V gene lost 4 bases and the J gene lost 1 base, with 8 bases spanning the gap. The CDR3 is made up of 13 amino acids. As DNA, the CDR3 is TGCGCCAGCAGCGTCCAGCCCCAAGAGACCCAGTACTTC. Translating gives CASSVQPQETQYF.

The chain has TRBV11-3 and TRBJ2-2; a weak D match, TRBD2 (6 bases). CDR3 length equals 14 residues. Trimming pared 11 bases from V and 7 bases from J, leaving 20 bases between. From germline, CDR1 is SGHNT and CDR2 YENEEA. The CDR3 reads CAPDAEGPVGELFF. Written as DNA, the CDR3 is TGTGCCCCGGACGCGGAGGGGCCGGTCGGGGAGCTGTTTTTT.

V and J are TRBV19 and TRBJ2-3; 9 bases agree with TRBD2. The CDR3 has 16 amino acids. Germline trimming cut 1 base from V and 4 bases from J; bases unmatched to any gene: 6. Germline V lookup: CDR1 LNHDA, CDR2 SQIVND (reference sequence). The CDR3 DNA reads as TGTGCCAGTAGTATAGGAGGCGGGAGGGGCGCAGATACGCAGTATTTT. It translates to CASSIGGGRGADTQYF. Variable domain in full (rest from reference TRBV19 and TRBJ2-3): DGGITQSPKYLFRKEGQNVTLSCEQNLNHDAMYWYRQDPGQGLRLIYYSQIVNDFQKGDIAEGYSVSREKKESFPLTVTSAQKNPTAFYLCASSIGGGRGADTQYFGPGTRLTVL.

The CDR3 is CASSLTYTEAFF. The CDR3, as DNA: TGTGCCAGCAGCCTGACCTACACTGAAGCTTTCTTT. The genes are TRBV7-2 and TRBJ1-1; D unresolved. The CDR3 consists of 12 residues. CDR1 is SGHTA and CDR2 is FQGNSA in the germline V gene. V gave up 5 bases and J gave up 3 bases, with 7 bases separating them.

The rearrangement links TRBV7-8 to TRBJ1-3; D might be TRBD1 (5 bases). The V gene lost 5 bases and the J gene lost 2 bases, with 13 bases spanning the gap. Looked up from germline, CDR1 is SGHVS and CDR2 is FQNEAQ. The CDR3 spans 15 residues. The chain's CDR3 is CASSRGRETGNTIYF. DNA for the CDR3: TGTGCCAGCAGCCGCGGCAGGGAGACTGGAAACACCATATATTTT. The full variable domain, its missing parts supplied by reference TRBV7-8 and TRBJ1-3, is GAGVSQSPRYKVAKRGQDVALRCDPISGHVSLFWYQQALGQGPEFLTYFQNEAQLDKSGLPSDRFFAERPEGSVSTLKIQRTQQEDSAVYLCASSRGRETGNTIYFGEGSWLTVV.

V and J are TRBV30 and TRBJ1-2, with 7 nucleotides matching TRBD1. The CDR3 is 14 amino acids. Germline CDR1 reads GTSNPN; CDR2 reads SVGIG (reference sequence). The V and J ends lost 1 base and 6 bases, in that order; junction bases with no gene match: 8. The CDR3 protein is CAWSELAGGDGYTF. The CDR3 DNA follows: TGTGCCTGGAGTGAACTGGCAGGGGGGGATGGCTACACCTTC. The full variable domain, with the rest looked up from reference TRBV30 and TRBJ1-2, is SQTIHQWPATLVQPVGSPLSLECTVEGTSNPNLYWYRQAAGRGLQLLFYSVGIGQISSEVPQNLSASRPQDRQFILSSKKLLLSDSGFYLCAWSELAGGDGYTFGSGTRLTVV.

This chain links TRBV5-6 with TRBJ2-1; TRBD2 might be the D (6 bases). CDR3 length: 16 residues. Germline CDR1 is SGHDT and CDR2 is YYEEEE. The germline V and J ends were trimmed by 5 bases and 4 bases, with 19 bases remaining between them. This chain's CDR3 is CASSLIADRLYNEQFF. DNA of the CDR3: TGTGCCAGCAGTTTGATAGCGGATAGGCTTTACAATGAGCAGTTCTTC. The variable domain in full, completed from reference TRBV5-6 and TRBJ2-1, reads DAGVTQSPTHLIKTRGQQVTLRCSPKSGHDTVSWYQQALGQGPQFIFQYYEEEERQRGNFPDRFSGHQFPNYSSELNVNALLLGDSALYLCASSLIADRLYNEQFFGPGTRLTVL.

This sequence joins TRBV7-9 and TRBJ1-1; TRBD1 matches 9 bases. The V gene end was trimmed by 5 bases and the J gene end by 2 bases; junction bases not matched to a gene: 3. This CDR3 has 14 residues. Germline V CDR1 and CDR2: SEHNR, FQNEAQ (reference sequence). CDR3: CASSLGQGNTEAFF. The CDR3 DNA is TGTGCCAGCAGCCTGGGACAGGGTAACACTGAAGCTTTCTTT.

This clone was observed a handful of times. The chain uses TRBV2 and TRBJ2-3; 11 bases match TRBD1. This CDR3 region has 14 residues. The germline gives CDR1 SNHLY, CDR2 FYNNEI. With V trimmed by 6 bases and J by 8 bases, 7 bases remained unmatched. The DNA for the CDR3 is TGTGCCAGCAGAGTAGGGACAGGGGGTGGTACGCAGTATTTT. Its translation is CASRVGTGGGTQYF.

As regards this clone: One end of the junction fails to match germline, which may point to a read error. The chain carries TRBV6-4 and TRBJ2-5, with D maybe TRBD1 (6 bases). This CDR3 spans 14 amino acids. Germline values: CDR1 MRHNA, CDR2 SNTAGT. CDR3 loop: CAISLLQGKETQYF. DNA of the CDR3: TGTGCCATCAGTCTACTACAGGGAAAAGAGACCCAGTACTTC.

This chain connects TRBV7-2 to TRBJ2-5; no definite D call. V gave up 5 bases and J gave up 2 bases, with 12 bases separating them. The CDR3 is made up of 14 amino acids. Germline lookup yields CDR1 SGHTA and CDR2 FQGNSA. For the CDR3, the DNA is TGTGCCAGCAGCCCCGCGCCCGTTCAAGAGACCCAGTACTTC. Translating it yields CASSPAPVQETQYF. The full variable domain, in which reference TRBV7-2 and TRBJ2-5 provide the parts outside the CDR3, is GAGVSQSPSNKVTEKGKDVELRCDPISGHTALYWYRQSLGQGLEFLIYFQGNSAPDKSGLPSDRFSAERTGGSVSTLTIQRTQQEDSAVYLCASSPAPVQETQYFGPGTRLLVL.

The chain couples TRBV27 to TRBJ2-1; 8 nucleotides line up with TRBD2. The germline CDR1 and CDR2 sequences are MNHEY and SMNVEV (reference sequence). The V and J ends lost 5 bases and 4 bases, in that order; junction bases with no gene match: 7. The CDR3 runs to 15 residues. The CDR3 region has the DNA TGTGCCAGCAGTCCCAATAGCGGGACGTACAATGAGCAGTTCTTC. It is translated as CASSPNSGTYNEQFF.

The chain recombines TRBV11-2 with TRBJ2-1; TRBD2 matches 7 bases. The CDR3 is made up of 17 amino acids. J gave up 4 bases and V 1 base, and 10 bases lay outside the gene matches. The germline gives CDR1 SGHAT, CDR2 FQNNGV. CDR3 region: CASSLGGASGPYNEQFF. The DNA for the CDR3 is TGTGCCAGCAGCTTAGGGGGCGCTAGCGGCCCTTACAATGAGCAGTTCTTC.

The rearrangement joins TRBV2 to TRBJ2-3, with 7 positions matching TRBD1. This CDR3 has 14 amino acids. V lost 6 bases and J lost 4; bases outside the gene matches: 7. Germline V CDR1 and CDR2: SNHLY, FYNNEI. The CDR3 loop reads CASRPGQVSDTQYF. The CDR3 nucleotides are TGTGCCAGCAGACCCGGACAGGTTTCAGATACGCAGTATTTT.

The V and J genes are TRBV6-5 and TRBJ2-7, with 8 bases aligning to TRBD1. The CDR3 loop spans 13 amino acids. Germline trimming cut 0 bases from V and 11 bases from J; bases unmatched to any gene: 6. The V gene's germline CDR1 is MNHEY and CDR2 SVGAGI. CDR3 nucleotide sequence: TGTGCCAGCAGTTACTCGAAGACAGGGGAAAAGTACTTC. It codes for CASSYSKTGEKYF.

This clone has only a few counts. V usage is TRBV9 and J usage is TRBJ1-2; D not resolved. The CDR3 runs 16 residues. Per germline, CDR1 SGDLS and CDR2 YYNGEE. V was clipped by 0 bases and J by 2 bases, with 14 bases between them. The CDR3 is CASSVERGMLNYGYTF. The CDR3 nucleotides are TGTGCCAGCAGCGTAGAAAGAGGGATGTTGAACTATGGCTACACCTTC.

By its share, this clone is medium-sized. The chain combines TRBV2 with TRBJ2-2; possibly TRBD2 for D (5 bases). Germline V gene lookup returns CDR1 SNHLY and CDR2 FYNNEI. This CDR3 spans 15 amino acids. Trimming pared 7 bases from V and 6 bases from J, leaving 18 bases between. The CDR3 loop is CASNPGDLIPGELFF. The CDR3 DNA follows: TGTGCCAGCAACCCCGGGGATTTAATACCCGGGGAGCTGTTTTTT. Variable domain in full (rest from reference TRBV2 and TRBJ2-2): EPEVTQTPSHQVTQMGQEVILRCVPISNHLYFYWYRQILGQKVEFLVSFYNNEISEKSEIFDDQFSVERPDGSNFTLKIRSTKLEDSAMYFCASNPGDLIPGELFFGEGSRLTVL.

This clone is medium-sized in the sample. The rearrangement links TRBV13 to TRBJ2-2; D gene unclear. The CDR3 sequence is 15 residues long. Trimming took 2 bases from V and 5 from J, leaving 12 bases between them. Germline V gene lookup returns CDR1 PRHDT and CDR2 FYEKMQ (reference sequence). CDR3 protein: CASSLRPSGTGELFF. The DNA for the CDR3 is TGTGCCAGCAGCTTAAGACCTAGTGGAACCGGGGAGCTGTTTTTT.

V usage is TRBV27 and J usage is TRBJ2-7, with no clear D. The CDR3 extends over 10 amino acids. CDR1 and CDR2 (germline): MNHEY, SMNVEV (reference sequence). Trimming pared 5 bases from V and 6 bases from J, leaving 5 bases between. CDR3 bases: TGTGCCAGCAGTAACTCCGAGCAGTACTTC. Its translation: CASSNSEQYF.

The chain carries TRBV30 and TRBJ2-2; D might be TRBD2 (6 bases). Germline CDR1 GTSNPN, CDR2 SVGIG (reference sequence). V was shortened by 3 bases and J by 3 bases, with 11 bases between the two germline ends. CDR3 size: 14 residues. The CDR3 DNA reads as TGTGCCTGGAGACCCGGGAGATACACCGGGGAGCTGTTTTTT. Translation: CAWRPGRYTGELFF.

The V and J genes are TRBV6-1 and TRBJ2-7, with 8 bases aligning to TRBD2. J gave up 2 bases and V 6 bases, and 9 bases lay outside the gene matches. This CDR3 is built from 15 residues. Germline V gives CDR1 MNHNS, CDR2 SASEGT. The CDR3 is CASSPGLAAPYEQYF. For the CDR3, the DNA is TGTGCCAGCAGCCCAGGACTAGCAGCCCCCTACGAGCAGTACTTC.

This clone was counted a single time. The V call is TRBV30, the J call TRBJ1-4; TRBD1 aligns across 8 bases. CDR1 GTSNPN and CDR2 SVGIG come from the germline V gene (reference sequence). CDR3 size: 14 residues. Trimming took 1 base from V and 8 from J; bases not matched to a gene: 6. The CDR3 DNA sequence: TGTGCCTGGAGTGCCGGACAGGGCCCCGAAAAACTGTTTTTT. Protein sequence: CAWSAGQGPEKLFF.

Only one count was recorded for this clone. Here the CDR3 DNA reads TGTGCCAGCAGCGCCACTAGCGGGACTACAGATACGCAGTATTTT. Its protein product is CASSATSGTTDTQYF. The rearrangement uses TRBV2 and TRBJ2-3; 10 bases fit TRBD2. There are 15 residues in the CDR3. Germline CDR1 and CDR2: SNHLY and FYNNEI. The V gene end was trimmed by 6 bases and the J gene end by 3 bases; junction bases not matched to a gene: 6.

The chain recombines TRBV20-1 with TRBJ1-1; tentative D call: TRBD1 (5 bases). Germline CDR1 reads DFQATT; CDR2 reads SNEGSKA (reference sequence). Deletions cut 6 bases from V and 7 bases from J, with 12 bases between. This CDR3 contains 11 residues. The CDR3 loop is CSAQDGHEAFF. In DNA form, the CDR3 reads TGCAGTGCCCAAGACGGACATGAAGCTTTCTTT.

The rearrangement uses TRBV11-2 and TRBJ2-5; no firm D call. CDR1 and CDR2 from the germline V gene are SGHAT and FQNNGV. The CDR3 has 13 residues. Deletions cut 1 base from V and 3 bases from J, with 6 bases between. In nucleotides, the CDR3 is TGTGCCAGCAGCTTAGTGCAGGAAGAGACCCAGTACTTC. This encodes CASSLVQEETQYF.

The V gene is TRBV19, the J gene TRBJ2-3, with 7 positions matching TRBD2. The trim removed 2 bases at V and 6 bases at J, leaving 11 bases unmatched. This CDR3 contains 16 residues. Germline V gives CDR1 LNHDA, CDR2 SQIVND (reference sequence). The CDR3 region has the DNA TGTGCCAGTAGTATATTCGGCGGGAGTCTATCGGATACGCAGTATTTT. This codes for CASSIFGGSLSDTQYF.

V usage is TRBV28 and J usage is TRBJ1-1; TRBD1 matches 7 bases. From germline, CDR1 is MDHEN and CDR2 SYDVKM. Losses at the gene ends were 2 bases for V and 6 bases for J; bases not matched to a gene: 12. The CDR3 totals 16 residues. The CDR3 loop is CASSLPLTGKRAEAFF. The DNA of the CDR3 is TGTGCCAGCAGTTTACCGTTGACAGGGAAGCGTGCTGAAGCTTTCTTT.

This clone has just a few counts. The chain uses TRBV2 and TRBJ2-7, with 11 bases lining up with TRBD2. This CDR3 is built from 13 residues. The junction had 4 bases not matched to a gene; V was cut back by 10 bases and J by 2 bases. Germline V gene lookup returns CDR1 SNHLY and CDR2 FYNNEI. The CDR3, as DNA: TGTGCCACCCGGACTAGCGGGCCCTACGAGCAGTACTTC. Protein product: CATRTSGPYEQYF.